The 31 T cell receptor beta chains below come from one sample, sequenced in a study of blood T cell repertoires in COVID-19. The assay was immunoSEQ multiplex PCR, and TCRdb's table has in-frame clones only and misses some. The table has 90,000 or so clones, around 72% seen once. Sequenced input: peripheral blood. These receptors all come from a woman of 80 years or more with acute or convalescent COVID-19.

The chain couples TRBV6-4 to TRBJ1-1, with D tentatively TRBD1 (5 bases). There are 15 residues in the CDR3. Germline lookup yields CDR1 MRHNA and CDR2 SNTAGT. Deletions cut 6 bases from V and 1 base from J, with 15 bases between. This CDR3 is CASSLTVGGNTEAFF. The CDR3 DNA sequence: TGTGCCAGCAGCTTGACAGTGGGGGGGAACACTGAAGCTTTCTTT.

This chain connects TRBV3-1 (or the pseudogene TRBV3-2) to TRBJ1-3; a weak D match, TRBD1 (6 bases). Trimming took off 2 bases at V and 2 bases at J, with 10 bases between the two ends. The germline V gene has CDR1 LGHDT and CDR2 YNNKEL (reference sequence). This CDR3 has 15 residues. In DNA form, the CDR3 reads TGTGCCAGCAGCCAACAACAGGGTACTGGAAACACCATATATTTT. Its translation is CASSQQQGTGNTIYF.

The V call is TRBV10-3, the J call TRBJ2-5; possibly TRBD1 for D (5 bases). Germline V CDR1 and CDR2: ENHRY, SYGVKD. The CDR3 consists of 14 residues. The ends were cut back, 2 bases at V and 1 base at J, with 8 bases in the middle. The CDR3 sequence is CAISEGTGQETQYF. In nucleotides, the CDR3 is TGTGCCATCAGTGAGGGAACAGGCCAAGAGACCCAGTACTTC.

This chain connects TRBV5-4 to TRBJ2-5, with TRBD2 matching over 7 bases. J was trimmed by 3 bases and V by 5 bases; bases with no gene match: 10. CDR3 length equals 15 residues. CDR1 is SGHNT and CDR2 is YYREEE in the germline V gene (reference sequence). For the CDR3, the DNA is TGTGCCAGCAGTCTGCCGGCTAGCGGTAAAGAGACCCAGTACTTC. Protein sequence: CASSLPASGKETQYF.

The chain uses TRBV28 and TRBJ1-4; D may be TRBD1 (6 bases). The CDR3 is 12 amino acids. Trimming removed 8 bases from V and 6 bases from J, with 10 bases in between. Germline CDR1 reads MDHEN; CDR2 reads SYDVKM. The DNA for the CDR3 is TGTGCCAGCGGGGGCCGGGATGAAAAACTGTTTTTT. It is translated as CASGGRDEKLFF. The variable domain in full, completed from reference TRBV28 and TRBJ1-4, reads DVKVTQSSRYLVKRTGEKVFLECVQDMDHENMFWYRQDPGLGLRLIYFSYDVKMKEKGDIPEGYSVSREKKERFSLILESASTNQTSMYLCASGGRDEKLFFGSGTQLSVL.

This clone was observed a single time. The CDR3 loop is CASSAGLAGGGLETQYF. In DNA, the CDR3 is TGTGCCAGCAGCGCCGGACTAGCGGGGGGCGGCCTGGAGACCCAGTACTTC. The V call is TRBV13, the J call TRBJ2-5, with TRBD2 matching over 14 bases. The CDR3 runs to 17 residues. Trimming at V came to 5 bases and at J to 5 bases, leaving 10 bases not matched to a gene. Per germline, CDR1 PRHDT and CDR2 FYEKMQ (reference sequence). The full variable domain, in which reference TRBV13 and TRBJ2-5 provide the parts outside the CDR3, is AAGVIQSPRHLIKEKRETATLKCYPIPRHDTVYWYQQGPGQDPQFLISFYEKMQSDKGSIPDRFSAQQFSDYHSELNMSSLELGDSALYFCASSAGLAGGGLETQYFGPGTRLLVL.

The genes are TRBV18 and TRBJ1-5; D ambiguous. The CDR3 loop spans 13 amino acids. CDR1 and CDR2 (germline): KGHSH, LQKENI. Trimming stripped 3 bases from V and 4 bases from J, with 7 bases between. CDR3 sequence reads: CASSPAGNQPQHF. In DNA, the CDR3 is TGTGCCAGCTCACCGGCGGGGAATCAGCCCCAGCATTTT. The full variable domain, completed using reference TRBV18 and TRBJ1-5, is NAGVMQNPRHLVRRRGQEARLRCSPMKGHSHVYWYRQLPEEGLKFMVYLQKENIIDESGMPKERFSAEFPKEGPSILRIQQVVRGDSAAYFCASSPAGNQPQHFGDGTRLSIL.

The chain employs TRBV30 and TRBJ2-7, with TRBD1 matching over 7 bases. V dropped 6 bases and J dropped 1; count of bases not matched to a gene: 15. The CDR3 runs to 16 residues. CDR1 GTSNPN and CDR2 SVGIG come from the germline V gene (reference sequence). For the CDR3, the DNA is TGTGCCTGTTCAAACCCAGGGGGTGTGAGGTCCTACGAGCAGTACTTC. Translated, it gives CACSNPGGVRSYEQYF.

CDR3 nucleotide sequence: TGTGCCAGCAGTCTACAGGGGGCGGGGGAGCAGTACTTC. Translated: CASSLQGAGEQYF. The chain is built from TRBV12-3 or TRBV12-4 and TRBJ2-7; TRBD1 aligns across 9 bases. The CDR3 sequence is 13 residues long. V gave up 5 bases and J gave up 7 bases; unmatched junction bases: 6.

The chain links TRBV19 to TRBJ2-1; 7 bases map to TRBD1. V lost 8 bases and J lost 6; bases outside the gene matches: 7. CDR1 LNHDA and CDR2 SQIVND come from the germline V gene (reference sequence). The CDR3 is 13 residues long. The CDR3 here is CASFNRDSNEQFF. The CDR3 coding sequence is TGTGCCAGTTTCAACCGGGACAGCAATGAGCAGTTCTTC.

V usage is TRBV5-1 and J usage is TRBJ2-1; TRBD1 matches 10 bases. CDR1 is SGHRS, CDR2 YFSETQ, per germline. The CDR3 spans 13 residues. With 4 bases clipped from V and 7 bases from J, the junction kept 2 bases outside the gene matches. The CDR3 region has the DNA TGCGCCAGCAGCGCGGACAGGGGGAATGAGCAGTTCTTC. Amino acids: CASSADRGNEQFF.

The chain joins TRBV7-3 to TRBJ2-7; 7 positions match TRBD2. CDR3 length: 15 amino acids. Germline V lookup: CDR1 SGHTA, CDR2 FQGTGA. V shed 5 bases and J 2 bases; nucleotides not matched to a gene: 9. CDR3 region: CASSRGSGRTYEQYF. CDR3 bases: TGTGCCAGCAGCAGGGGTAGCGGGCGAACCTACGAGCAGTACTTC.

The CDR3 sequence is CASSDGNPGRTEAFF. CDR3 DNA sequence: TGTGCCAGCAGTGATGGCAATCCAGGAAGGACTGAAGCTTTCTTT. The V gene is TRBV25-1, the J gene TRBJ1-1; the D is unclear. Trimming left V 3 bases short and J 5 bases short, with 16 bases between. The CDR3 loop spans 15 amino acids. Germline loops: CDR1 MGHDK, CDR2 SYGVNS.

J is TRBJ1-3 and V is TRBV9; D gene unclear. Per germline, CDR1 SGDLS and CDR2 YYNGEE. The CDR3 is made up of 16 amino acids. Deletions cut 4 bases from V and 4 bases from J, with 18 bases between. CDR3 sequence reads: CASSPSGEVPGNTIYF. As DNA, the CDR3 is TGTGCCAGCAGCCCCAGCGGCGAAGTTCCCGGAAACACCATATATTTT.

The chain combines TRBV24-1 with TRBJ2-1; tentative D call: TRBD2 (6 bases). The germline V and J ends were trimmed by 4 bases and 0 bases, with 18 bases remaining between them. From germline, CDR1 is KGHDR and CDR2 SFDVKD. The CDR3 has 18 amino acids. The CDR3 nucleotides read TGTGCCACCAGTGAAACCGGAGGGACGGGGAGCTCCTACAATGAGCAGTTCTTC. Translation gives CATSETGGTGSSYNEQFF.

The rearrangement links TRBV5-1 to TRBJ1-2; 10 bases are a match to TRBD1. The V segment lost 0 bases and the J segment 2 bases; nucleotides outside the gene matches: 4. Germline-derived CDR1 and CDR2 are SGHRS and YFSETQ. The CDR3 has 16 residues. The CDR3 loop reads CASSLDRGQGNYGYTF. CDR3 coding DNA: TGCGCCAGCAGCTTGGACCGGGGACAGGGGAACTATGGCTACACCTTC.

The rearrangement uses TRBV25-1 and TRBJ1-4; a weak D match, TRBD1 (6 bases). CDR3 length: 13 residues. V gave up 3 bases and J gave up 11 bases, with 13 bases separating them. The germline V gene has CDR1 MGHDK and CDR2 SYGVNS. The CDR3 DNA reads TGTGCCAGCAGTGACATGATAGGGGGTAAACTGTTTTTT. It codes for CASSDMIGGKLFF.

The chain carries TRBV12-5 and TRBJ1-5; 7 bases align to TRBD1. CDR1 is LGHNT and CDR2 is FRNRAP in the germline V gene. The V gene end was trimmed by 7 bases and the J gene end by 0 bases; junction bases not matched to a gene: 9. The length of the CDR3 is 16 residues. As DNA, the CDR3 is TGTGCTAGTGTCCTCACAGGGGCCCATAGCAATCAGCCCCAGCATTTT. Residues: CASVLTGAHSNQPQHF.

The V call is TRBV5-1, the J call TRBJ2-1, with D perhaps matching TRBD1 (5 bases). Looked up from germline, CDR1 is SGHRS and CDR2 is YFSETQ. Trimming pared 2 bases from V and 1 base from J, leaving 10 bases between. The CDR3 consists of 15 residues. The CDR3 reads CASSFRENSYNEQFF. As DNA, the CDR3 is TGCGCCAGCAGCTTCAGGGAAAATTCCTACAATGAGCAGTTCTTC.

This chain uses TRBV12-3 or TRBV12-4 with TRBJ1-2; 7 nucleotides agree with TRBD1. V shed 10 bases, J shed 7 bases, and the junction held 6 bases outside the gene matches. The CDR3 runs to 11 residues. Here the CDR3 DNA reads TGTGCCATCATGACAGGGAGTGGCTACACCTTC. Protein sequence: CAIMTGSGYTF.

This chain uses TRBV2 with TRBJ1-2; D unresolved. V was pared by 2 bases and J by 6 bases, with 13 bases between. The V gene's germline CDR1 is SNHLY and CDR2 FYNNEI. The CDR3 contains 14 residues. The CDR3 loop is CASSEPPVINGYTF. In DNA, the CDR3 is TGTGCCAGCAGTGAACCCCCGGTCATAAATGGCTACACCTTC.

V usage is TRBV12-3 or TRBV12-4 and J usage is TRBJ2-5; tentatively, D is TRBD1 (6 bases). Deletions cut 4 bases from V and 4 bases from J, with 10 bases between. This CDR3 region has 13 residues. CDR3 coding DNA: TGTGCCAGCAGTTATACAGGGAGAGAGACCCAGTACTTC. It translates to CASSYTGRETQYF.

V is TRBV5-1 and J is TRBJ2-5, with D possibly TRBD2 on 6 matching bases. The V gene's germline CDR1 is SGHRS and CDR2 YFSETQ. V was clipped by 3 bases and J by 1 base, with 19 bases between them. This CDR3 is 17 amino acids long. The DNA of the CDR3 is TGCGCCAGCAGCTGGGGACTCCTACATGGGGGCCAAGAGACCCAGTACTTC. This translates into CASSWGLLHGGQETQYF.

The gene calls are TRBV4-1 and TRBJ1-5; no clear D gene. V lost 4 bases, J lost 4 bases, and 11 bases lay in between. This CDR3 has 14 amino acids. The V gene's germline CDR1 is MGHRA and CDR2 YSYEKL. The CDR3 DNA reads TGCGCCAGCAGCCCCCAGTGGAGTAATCAGCCCCAGCATTTT. It translates to CASSPQWSNQPQHF.

V and J are TRBV5-4 and TRBJ2-1; D remains ambiguous. The germline V gene encodes CDR1 SGHNT and CDR2 YYREEE (reference sequence). The CDR3 consists of 15 residues. Trimming left V 4 bases short and J 0 bases short, with 11 bases between. CDR3 in DNA: TGTGCCAGCAGCCGTACTTCGAGCTCCTACAATGAGCAGTTCTTC. It encodes CASSRTSSSYNEQFF.

The rearrangement links TRBV10-3 to TRBJ1-2; no definite D call. The CDR3 is made up of 14 amino acids. Deletions cut 0 bases from V and 3 bases from J, with 8 bases between. Germline CDR1 and CDR2: ENHRY and SYGVKD. Written as DNA, the CDR3 is TGTGCCATCAGTGAGTCGAATGAGTACTATGGCTACACCTTC. This gives the protein CAISESNEYYGYTF.

The genes are TRBV11-2 and TRBJ1-1; D gene unclear. Germline CDR1 and CDR2: SGHAT and FQNNGV. This CDR3 comprises 13 residues. Deletions cut 0 bases from V and 1 base from J, with 3 bases between. The CDR3: CASSLERNTEAFF. CDR3 bases: TGTGCCAGCAGCTTAGAGAGGAACACTGAAGCTTTCTTT.

This chain joins TRBV2 and TRBJ2-1; 10 bases are a match to TRBD1. Per the germline V gene, CDR1 is SNHLY and CDR2 is FYNNEI. V dropped 6 bases and J dropped 8; count of bases not matched to a gene: 16. CDR3 length: 17 residues. This CDR3 is CASSKLDGTGEKDEQFF. CDR3 in DNA: TGTGCCAGCAGCAAACTCGACGGGACAGGGGAGAAGGATGAGCAGTTCTTC.

The chain uses TRBV11-2 and TRBJ2-3, with 8 bases matching TRBD2. Germline CDR1 SGHAT, CDR2 FQNNGV. The CDR3 sequence is 15 residues long. J lost 7 bases, V lost 1 base, and 7 bases had no gene match. CDR3 nucleotide sequence: TGTGCCAGCAGCTTAGTAGTCGGGGGGGCGTATACGCAGTATTTT. This translates into CASSLVVGGAYTQYF.

V is TRBV18 and J is TRBJ1-2, with 10 bases lining up with TRBD1. With V trimmed by 3 bases and J by 2 bases, 3 bases remained unmatched. CDR1 is KGHSH, CDR2 LQKENI, per germline. The CDR3 spans 15 residues. The CDR3 DNA reads TGTGCCAGCTCACCGGGACAGGGGCTGAACTATGGCTACACCTTC. It is translated as CASSPGQGLNYGYTF.

The chain links TRBV11-2 to TRBJ2-1; 9 bases map to TRBD1. The trim removed 4 bases at V and 7 bases at J, leaving 11 bases unmatched. Germline CDR1 SGHAT, CDR2 FQNNGV. This CDR3 region has 16 residues. The CDR3 protein is CASSSPSKTGGNEQFF. The CDR3 DNA is TGTGCCAGCAGCTCCCCCTCGAAGACAGGGGGGAATGAGCAGTTCTTC.